The 23 T cell receptor beta chains below all came from one sample that was sequenced in a study of T-cell reconstitution after alpha-beta-depleted transplantation in children. TCRbeta library preparation incorporated unique molecular identifiers. TCRdb analysed the PCR reads with MiXCR anew, one entry per CDR3 protein. The table records some 490,000 distinct CDR3 sequences, approximately 12% of them present only once. This material consisted of PBMCs from the stem cell graft donor, taken from the stem cell graft. The receptors originated from a human donor who donated a stem cell graft to a child with combined immunodeficiency.

The V and J genes are TRBV29-1 and TRBJ2-1, with 9 nucleotides matching TRBD2. CDR1 is SQVTM, CDR2 ANQGSEA, per germline. The CDR3 has 17 amino acids. The V and J ends lost 0 bases and 0 bases, in that order; junction bases with no gene match: 6. CDR3 loop: CSVEDDLAGISYNEQFF. CDR3 bases: TGCAGCGTTGAAGATGATCTAGCGGGGATCTCCTACAATGAGCAGTTCTTC.

The rearrangement uses TRBV10-3 and TRBJ2-6, with 10 bases matching TRBD1. The CDR3 totals 20 residues. Looked up from germline, CDR1 is ENHRY and CDR2 is SYGVKD. Trimming cost V 4 bases and J 0 bases; bases outside gene matches: 12. Written as DNA, the CDR3 is TGTGCCATCAGTGTACCCGGGACAGGGGTTCGGGACTCTGGGGCCAACGTCCTGACTTTC. Translation gives CAISVPGTGVRDSGANVLTF.

V gene TRBV11-3 combines with J gene TRBJ2-7; 9 bases line up with TRBD2. Germline lookup yields CDR1 SGHNT and CDR2 YENEEA. The CDR3 length is 16 residues. V trimming: 3 bases; J trimming: 7 bases; junction bases outside the gene matches: 13. CDR3 protein: CASSFGGGAGTGEQYF. CDR3 coding DNA: TGTGCCAGCAGCTTCGGCGGGGGGGCCGGGACTGGGGAGCAGTACTTC. The full variable domain, with the rest looked up from reference TRBV11-3 and TRBJ2-7, is EAGVVQSPRYKIIEKKQPVAFWCNPISGHNTLYWYLQNLGQGPELLIRYENEEAVDDSQLPKDRFSAERLKGVDSTLKIQPAELGDSAVYLCASSFGGGAGTGEQYFGPGTRLTVT.

This clonotype appeared many times. DNA of the CDR3: TGTGCCACCAGCAGAGGACAGGACAATCAGCCCCAGCATTTT. Translating it yields CATSRGQDNQPQHF. The J gene is TRBJ1-5, the V gene TRBV15; D possibly corresponds to TRBD1 (6 bases). V dropped 1 base and J dropped 3 bases, with 7 bases sitting between them. Per the germline V gene, CDR1 is LNHNV and CDR2 is YYDKDF (reference sequence). CDR3 size: 14 residues.

In this sample, this clonotype turned up many times. The CDR3 DNA sequence: TGCAGTGCGGCCGGGCTGGATAGCACTGAAGCTTTCTTT. This encodes CSAAGLDSTEAFF. This chain connects TRBV20-1 to TRBJ1-1; D is undetermined. This CDR3 has 13 residues. Germline values: CDR1 DFQATT, CDR2 SNEGSKA (reference sequence). Deletions cut 6 bases from V and 4 bases from J, with 15 bases between.

The chain is built from TRBV30 and TRBJ1-4, with D unresolved. There are 12 residues in the CDR3. Between the trimmed V and J ends, which lost 3 bases and 7 bases, there was a span of 9 bases. Per the germline V gene, CDR1 is GTSNPN and CDR2 is SVGIG (reference sequence). This CDR3 reads CAWRSRGEKLFF. CDR3 DNA: TGTGCCTGGAGGTCAAGAGGTGAAAAACTGTTTTTT.

This clonotype was seen a handful of times. V is TRBV5-1 and J is TRBJ1-6, with D perhaps TRBD1 (5 bases). CDR1 SGHRS and CDR2 YFSETQ come from the germline V gene. Trimming stripped 3 bases from V and 10 bases from J, with 17 bases between. This CDR3 is built from 15 residues. The CDR3 DNA is TGCGCCAGCAGCTCCGCCGAAGGGGTCTACTCACCCCTCCACTTT. It yields the protein CASSSAEGVYSPLHF.

The chain recombines TRBV10-3 with TRBJ2-2; D remains unclear. This CDR3 has 11 amino acids. CDR1 is ENHRY and CDR2 is SYGVKD in the germline V gene. V dropped 5 bases and J dropped 5 bases, with 3 bases sitting between them. In nucleotides, the CDR3 is TGTGCCATCAGTACGACCGGGGAGCTGTTTTTT. It codes for CAISTTGELFF.

In its sample, this clonotype was seen a few times. This chain connects TRBV5-1 to TRBJ2-3; TRBD2 is a possible D gene (6 bases). Germline V CDR1 and CDR2: SGHRS, YFSETQ. CDR3 size: 15 residues. Trimming cost V 4 bases and J 2 bases, with 14 bases left between them. For the CDR3, the DNA is TGCGCCAGCAGCGTAGGACGGGGGTTCACAGATACGCAGTATTTT. This encodes CASSVGRGFTDTQYF.

This clonotype was recorded at least ten times. V usage is TRBV12-3 or TRBV12-4 and J usage is TRBJ2-7, with 11 bases fitting TRBD2. The CDR3 has 14 amino acids. The trim removed 6 bases at V and 1 base at J, leaving 2 bases unmatched. The CDR3 loop reads CASRTSGSSYEQYF. DNA of the CDR3: TGTGCCAGCAGAACTAGCGGGAGTTCCTACGAGCAGTACTTC.

As regards this clonotype: This may come from a read error, since a much larger clone is one base off. This likely comes from a read error, as the CDR3 has no conserved phenylalanine or tryptophan at its end. V gene TRBV20-1 combines with J gene TRBJ2-1, with TRBD2 matching 11 bases. The length of the CDR3 is 14 residues. Losses at the gene ends were 6 bases for V and 7 bases for J; bases not matched to a gene: 8. Germline V CDR1 and CDR2: DFQATT, SNEGSKA (reference sequence). The CDR3 spells CSAQGLADFNEQFC. The CDR3 coding sequence is TGCAGTGCCCAGGGACTAGCGGATTTTAATGAGCAGTTCTGC.

This clonotype was seen more than once but under ten times. The chain couples TRBV12-3 or TRBV12-4 to TRBJ2-1; D gene uncertain. This CDR3 contains 18 residues. V dropped 4 bases and J dropped 1 base, with 20 bases sitting between them. This CDR3 reads CASSYARLLGGSYNEQFF. CDR3 coding DNA: TGTGCCAGCAGTTACGCGCGGTTATTGGGTGGGTCCTACAATGAGCAGTTCTTC.

This clonotype was found many times. The chain links TRBV9 to TRBJ2-7; TRBD2 agrees at 7 bases. V trimming: 4 bases; J trimming: 5 bases; junction bases outside the gene matches: 9. The CDR3 length is 14 residues. Germline V gene lookup returns CDR1 SGDLS and CDR2 YYNGEE. The CDR3 DNA is TGTGCCAGCAGCCCTGGGGGGGGGGAGCACGAGCAGTACTTC. Translated, it gives CASSPGGGEHEQYF.

This clonotype was detected only a few times. This may be a read error: a much more frequent sequence differs by one nucleotide. CDR3 sequence (DNA): TGTGCCGCCGGACAGGGGTCCTACGAGCAGTACTTC. Amino acid sequence: CAAGQGSYEQYF. This chain uses TRBV6-5 with TRBJ2-7, with TRBD1 matching 9 bases. Germline lookup yields CDR1 MNHEY and CDR2 SVGAGI. Trimming at V came to 11 bases and at J to 1 base, leaving 3 bases not matched to a gene. The CDR3 totals 12 residues.

This clonotype came up a few times. This chain uses TRBV24-1 with TRBJ2-7; 11 bases match TRBD1. Losses at the gene ends were 4 bases for V and 3 bases for J; bases not matched to a gene: 4. CDR1 is KGHDR and CDR2 is SFDVKD in the germline V gene. The CDR3 sequence is 15 residues long. DNA for the CDR3: TGTGCCACCAGTGACCCCGGGACAGGGGGCTACGAGCAGTACTTC. It encodes CATSDPGTGGYEQYF.

This clonotype was recorded many times. The chain recombines TRBV12-3 or TRBV12-4 with TRBJ1-4; D not resolved. V gave up 4 bases and J gave up 7 bases, with 10 bases separating them. This CDR3 is built from 13 residues. CDR3 coding DNA: TGTGCCAGCAGTTCAAGGAGACTTGAAAAACTGTTTTTT. As protein: CASSSRRLEKLFF.

V and J are TRBV25-1 and TRBJ2-2, with 10 positions matching TRBD1. The CDR3 has 16 residues. Germline trimming cut 7 bases from V and 4 bases from J; bases unmatched to any gene: 9. Germline V CDR1 and CDR2: MGHDK, SYGVNS. The chain's CDR3 is CASIPYDRGPTGELFF. CDR3 sequence (DNA): TGTGCCAGCATCCCGTACGACAGGGGGCCCACCGGGGAGCTGTTTTTT.

This clonotype has only a few counts. The chain links TRBV5-4 to TRBJ2-7; D is possibly TRBD2 (5 bases). The CDR3 is made up of 15 amino acids. Trimming took 0 bases from V and 4 from J, leaving 14 bases between them. In germline, CDR1 is SGHNT, CDR2 YYREEE (reference sequence). In nucleotides, the CDR3 is TGTGCCAGCAGCTTGGGTCCTCCCGGAGGTTACGAGCAGTACTTC. This translates into CASSLGPPGGYEQYF.

In this sample, this clonotype turned up many times. The chain recombines TRBV6-5 with TRBJ2-7; D possibly uses TRBD1 or TRBD2 (5 bases each). The CDR3 consists of 14 residues. CDR1 and CDR2 (germline): MNHEY, SVGAGI. V dropped 6 bases and J dropped 2 bases, with 14 bases sitting between them. The CDR3 is CASSPRGFPYEQYF. CDR3 coding DNA: TGTGCCAGCAGCCCGAGGGGTTTCCCCTACGAGCAGTACTTC.

In its sample, this clonotype was seen many times. The V call is TRBV6-1, the J call TRBJ2-1; 9 positions match TRBD2. V trimming: 2 bases; J trimming: 0 bases; junction bases outside the gene matches: 17. In germline, CDR1 is MNHNS, CDR2 SASEGT. The CDR3 totals 21 residues. As DNA, the CDR3 is TGTGCCAGCAGTGAAATCCCCCCACGAGCGGGAGGCCCTATCTCCTACAATGAGCAGTTCTTC. Its protein is CASSEIPPRAGGPISYNEQFF.

This clonotype has only a few counts. CDR3 protein: CASSQDQRLTGTEAFF. The CDR3, as DNA: TGCGCCAGCAGCCAAGATCAACGGTTGACGGGGACTGAAGCTTTCTTT. The rearrangement joins TRBV4-3 to TRBJ1-1; D unresolved. V shed 0 bases and J shed 5 bases, with 16 bases lying between them. Germline CDR1 LGHNA, CDR2 YSLEER. CDR3 length equals 16 residues.

This clonotype was counted a few times. The rearrangement links TRBV6-2 or TRBV6-3 to TRBJ2-5; D assignment may be TRBD1 or TRBD2 (5 bases each). Trimming removed 4 bases at V and 7 bases at J, with 34 bases between. The CDR3 extends over 20 amino acids. Germline V CDR1 and CDR2: MNHEY, SVGEGT. CDR3 in DNA: TGTGCCAGCAGTTTACTCTTCGAGGCCTGGATTGGGGCAGGGACGGGGACCCAGTACTTC. Protein: CASSLLFEAWIGAGTGTQYF.

This clonotype was counted a few times. This chain connects TRBV6-5 to TRBJ2-5, with D tentatively TRBD2 (7 bases). This CDR3 is 13 amino acids long. In germline, CDR1 is MNHEY, CDR2 SVGAGI. Trimming took off 8 bases at V and 5 bases at J, with 15 bases between the two ends. In DNA, the CDR3 is TGTGCCAGCTGGGGGGGGGCGCGGGAGACCCAGTACTTC. Residues: CASWGGARETQYF.